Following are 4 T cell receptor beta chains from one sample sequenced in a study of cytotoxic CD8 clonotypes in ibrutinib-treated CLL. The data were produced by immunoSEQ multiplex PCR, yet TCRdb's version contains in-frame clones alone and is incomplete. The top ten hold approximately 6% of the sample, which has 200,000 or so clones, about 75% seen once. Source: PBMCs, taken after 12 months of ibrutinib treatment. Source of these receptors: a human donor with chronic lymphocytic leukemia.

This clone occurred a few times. The CDR3 loop is CAWSATGYGYTF. The CDR3 DNA is TGTGCCTGGAGTGCGACAGGGTACGGCTACACCTTC. The chain couples TRBV30 to TRBJ1-2, with 7 positions matching TRBD1. J lost 8 bases, V lost 1 base, and 4 bases had no gene match. CDR1 GTSNPN and CDR2 SVGIG come from the germline V gene (reference sequence). This CDR3 contains 12 residues.

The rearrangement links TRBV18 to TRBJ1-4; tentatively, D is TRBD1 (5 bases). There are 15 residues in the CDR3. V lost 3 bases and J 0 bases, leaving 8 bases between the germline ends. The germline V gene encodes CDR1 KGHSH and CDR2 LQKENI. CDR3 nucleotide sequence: TGTGCCAGCTCACCGGACATCCCAACTAATGAAAAACTGTTTTTT. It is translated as CASSPDIPTNEKLFF.

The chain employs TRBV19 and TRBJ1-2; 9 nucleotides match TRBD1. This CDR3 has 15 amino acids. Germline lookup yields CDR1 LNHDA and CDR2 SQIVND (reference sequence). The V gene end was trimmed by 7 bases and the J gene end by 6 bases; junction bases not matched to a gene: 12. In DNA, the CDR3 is TGTGCCAGTACCCACGGGACAGGGAAGTTGGATGGCTACACCTTC. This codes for CASTHGTGKLDGYTF.

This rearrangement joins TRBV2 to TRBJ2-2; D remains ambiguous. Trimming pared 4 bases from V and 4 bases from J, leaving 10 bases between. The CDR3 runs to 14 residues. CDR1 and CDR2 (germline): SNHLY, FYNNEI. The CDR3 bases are TGTGCCAGCAGTGGAGTTGTAGGCACCGGGGAGCTGTTTTTT. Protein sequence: CASSGVVGTGELFF.